The 30 T cell receptor beta chains reported below all come from one sample, sequenced in a study of blood T cell repertoires in COVID-19. The method was immunoSEQ multiplex PCR; TCRdb's version includes in-frame clones alone and lacks a portion of them. The table records 65,000 to 80,000 clones, approximately 89% of them present only once. The material sequenced was peripheral blood. The origin of the receptors is a man aged 45-65 years with active COVID-19.

The chain combines TRBV7-2 with TRBJ2-3; D not certain. Germline CDR1 and CDR2: SGHTA and FQGNSA. Between the trimmed V and J ends, which lost 3 bases and 6 bases, there was a span of 16 bases. The CDR3 loop spans 15 amino acids. The CDR3 here is CASSLMGQSHDTQYF. The CDR3 DNA reads TGTGCCAGCAGCTTGATGGGCCAGTCCCATGATACGCAGTATTTT.

The chain links TRBV28 to TRBJ1-1; possible D gene TRBD1, 5 bases. This CDR3 region has 12 residues. The germline V gene encodes CDR1 MDHEN and CDR2 SYDVKM. CDR3 in DNA: TGTGCAGCCAGGGCCCCGAACACTGAAGCTTTCTTT. Its protein product is CAARAPNTEAFF.

This clone was found once. The chain joins TRBV19 to TRBJ2-5, with 8 bases lining up with TRBD1. V lost 0 bases, J lost 4 bases, and 4 bases stayed unmatched. This CDR3 has 15 residues. The germline gives CDR1 LNHDA, CDR2 SQIVND (reference sequence). CDR3 region: CASSIDQGALETQYF. CDR3 sequence (DNA): TGTGCCAGTAGTATAGATCAGGGGGCTTTAGAGACCCAGTACTTC. Looking up the rest from reference TRBV19 and TRBJ2-5 gives the full variable domain: DGGITQSPKYLFRKEGQNVTLSCEQNLNHDAMYWYRQDPGQGLRLIYYSQIVNDFQKGDIAEGYSVSREKKESFPLTVTSAQKNPTAFYLCASSIDQGALETQYFGPGTRLLVL.

This clone occurred once. This chain joins TRBV27 and TRBJ1-2; 12 bases match TRBD1. V dropped 6 bases and J dropped 4; count of bases not matched to a gene: 3. Looked up from germline, CDR1 is MNHEY and CDR2 is SMNVEV (reference sequence). The CDR3 is 14 residues long. CDR3 sequence reads: CASRGTGGAYGYTF. CDR3 nucleotides: TGTGCCAGCAGGGGGACAGGGGGCGCCTATGGCTACACCTTC.

The CDR3 DNA follows: TGTGCCAGCAGCGTGGGGACAGGGTCTAATGAAAAACTGTTTTTT. Protein product: CASSVGTGSNEKLFF. The rearrangement uses TRBV5-4 and TRBJ1-4; 9 nucleotides match TRBD1. With 4 bases clipped from V and 3 bases from J, the junction kept 4 bases outside the gene matches. The germline CDR1 and CDR2 sequences are SGHNT and YYREEE (reference sequence). CDR3 length equals 15 residues.

The chain employs TRBV5-6 and TRBJ2-7; perhaps TRBD2 as D (6 bases). Trimming took 2 bases from V and 4 from J, leaving 10 bases between them. Germline V lookup: CDR1 SGHDT, CDR2 YYEEEE. This CDR3 comprises 13 residues. The CDR3: CASSLGEEYEQYF. In DNA, the CDR3 is TGTGCCAGCAGCTTAGGGGAGGAGTACGAGCAGTACTTC.

The rearrangement uses TRBV7-8 and TRBJ2-1, with 7 bases identical to TRBD2. This CDR3 has 20 residues. The V gene end was trimmed by 1 base and the J gene end by 2 bases; junction bases not matched to a gene: 17. Germline values: CDR1 SGHVS, CDR2 FQNEAQ. Here the CDR3 DNA reads TGTGCCAGCAGCTTAGATCATAGGGGCGGGAGTGGATCCCCCTACAATGAGCAGTTCTTC. This codes for CASSLDHRGGSGSPYNEQFF.

J is TRBJ2-2 and V is TRBV29-1; TRBD2 might be the D (6 bases). CDR1 is SQVTM, CDR2 ANQGSEA, per germline. This CDR3 spans 13 amino acids. V dropped 6 bases and J dropped 2 bases, with 10 bases sitting between them. As DNA, the CDR3 is TGCAGCGTCCGGGACTCCAACACCGGGGAGCTGTTTTTT. It is translated as CSVRDSNTGELFF.

A few counts support this clone. The chain recombines TRBV5-1 with TRBJ2-7; D perhaps matches TRBD1 (6 bases). This CDR3 is built from 16 residues. Trimming took off 4 bases at V and 5 bases at J, with 22 bases between the two ends. CDR1 is SGHRS, CDR2 YFSETQ, per germline. As DNA, the CDR3 is TGCGCCAGCAGCAGGGGGACGGCCATAGATCTCCACGAGCAGTACTTC. It yields the protein CASSRGTAIDLHEQYF.

This rearrangement joins TRBV19 to TRBJ2-5; possibly TRBD1 for D (5 bases). The CDR3 extends over 15 amino acids. With 6 bases removed from V and 0 bases from J, the gap between germline ends came to 14 bases. Looked up from germline, CDR1 is LNHDA and CDR2 is SQIVND (reference sequence). CDR3 nucleotide sequence: TGTGCCAGTAGAATAACGACAGTGAACCAAGAGACCCAGTACTTC. This sequence encodes CASRITTVNQETQYF.

This clone was counted a single time. The chain links TRBV4-2 to TRBJ2-1, with TRBD2 identical over 16 bases. V gave up 2 bases and J gave up 8 bases; unmatched junction bases: 6. Per the germline V gene, CDR1 is LGHNA and CDR2 is YNFKEQ. The CDR3 totals 17 residues. The DNA for the CDR3 is TGTGCCAGCAGCCAACAGGGGACTAGCGGGAGGGGGGATGAGCAGTTCTTC. Translated, it gives CASSQQGTSGRGDEQFF.

Comment on this clone: Sequence at one end of the junction differs from germline and may be a read error. The DNA of the CDR3 is TGTGCCAGCAGTCAAGGACTAGCGGGAGGCCACACAGATACGCAGTATTTT. Residues: CASSQGLAGGHTDTQYF. The chain uses TRBV14 and TRBJ2-3, with 14 nucleotides matching TRBD2. Germline V gene data show CDR1 as SGHDN and CDR2 as FVKESK. CDR3 size: 17 residues. The variable domain in full, with the rest retrieved from reference TRBV14 and TRBJ2-3, is EAGVTQFPSHSVIEKGQTVTLRCDPISGHDNLYWYRRVMGKEIKFLLHFVKESKQDESGMPNNRFLAERTGGTYSTLKVQPAELEDSGVYFCASSQGLAGGHTDTQYFGPGTRLTVL.

The rearrangement joins TRBV4-3 to TRBJ2-1; 10 nucleotides agree with TRBD1. Germline CDR1 and CDR2: LGHNA and YSLEER. V lost 4 bases, J lost 9 bases, and 9 bases stayed unmatched. The CDR3 sequence is 15 residues long. CDR3 sequence reads: CASSRGQGVFVEQFF. CDR3 coding DNA: TGCGCCAGCAGCCGAGGACAGGGGGTATTTGTTGAGCAGTTCTTC.

The chain links TRBV27 to TRBJ2-2; TRBD1 matches at 7 bases. The V gene end was trimmed by 6 bases and the J gene end by 1 base; junction bases not matched to a gene: 11. Germline lookup yields CDR1 MNHEY and CDR2 SMNVEV (reference sequence). The CDR3 length is 17 residues. CDR3 in DNA: TGTGCCAGCAGCCCACTCGCAGGGGGTGAGAACACCGGGGAGCTGTTTTTT. Its translation: CASSPLAGGENTGELFF.

The chain uses TRBV28 and TRBJ1-6, with unresolved D. V was clipped by 6 bases and J by 8 bases, with 14 bases between them. Looked up from germline, CDR1 is MDHEN and CDR2 is SYDVKM. This CDR3 has 14 amino acids. For the CDR3, the DNA is TGTGCCAGCAGGACCGGGGTTAGGGATTCACCCCTCCACTTT. Its translation: CASRTGVRDSPLHF.

The V call is TRBV7-6, the J call TRBJ1-2; 7 nucleotides agree with TRBD1. V gave up 5 bases and J gave up 5 bases; unmatched junction bases: 5. This CDR3 has 13 amino acids. The germline V gene encodes CDR1 SGHVS and CDR2 FNYEAQ. The CDR3 DNA reads as TGTGCCAGCAGCGTACAGGGGAAATATGGCTACACCTTC. Amino acids: CASSVQGKYGYTF.

The genes are TRBV27 and TRBJ2-7; D remains unclear. Germline V gene lookup returns CDR1 MNHEY and CDR2 SMNVEV (reference sequence). V was shortened by 5 bases and J by 1 base, with 12 bases between the two germline ends. The CDR3 is made up of 14 amino acids. For the CDR3, the DNA is TGTGCCAGCAGTCTTCGTCCTACTTCCTACGAGCAGTACTTC. Amino acids: CASSLRPTSYEQYF.

The chain combines TRBV11-1 with TRBJ1-2; D is possibly TRBD1 (6 bases). Germline V gene data show CDR1 as SGHAT and CDR2 as FQDESV (reference sequence). Between the trimmed V and J ends, which lost 2 bases and 3 bases, there was a span of 10 bases. This CDR3 contains 14 residues. The CDR3: CASSLTQGDYGYTF. CDR3 sequence (DNA): TGTGCCAGCAGCTTAACACAGGGAGACTATGGCTACACCTTC.

The CDR3 sequence is CASSYSIGGSYNEQFF. DNA for the CDR3: TGTGCCAGCAGTTACTCTATAGGAGGCTCCTACAATGAGCAGTTCTTC. The chain joins TRBV6-2 or TRBV6-3 to TRBJ2-1; possibly TRBD2 for D (5 bases). V lost 0 bases to trimming and J lost 0 bases, with 9 bases between them. The CDR3 extends over 16 amino acids. The germline gives CDR1 MNHEY, CDR2 SVGEGT.

The chain has TRBV19 and TRBJ2-2; 9 positions agree with TRBD1. Trimming took 7 bases from V and 5 from J; bases not matched to a gene: 14. CDR3 size: 17 residues. The germline CDR1 and CDR2 sequences are LNHDA and SQIVND (reference sequence). The CDR3 DNA follows: TGTGCCAGTACCCTCGCCCCGGGACAGGGAGGAACCGGGGAGCTGTTTTTT. Amino acids: CASTLAPGQGGTGELFF.

This clone was picked up one time. The chain employs TRBV29-1 and TRBJ2-7, with 8 bases identical to TRBD1. After removal of 6 bases from V and 4 bases from J, the junction contained 11 bases not matched to a gene. CDR3 length: 14 amino acids. Germline V gene data show CDR1 as SQVTM and CDR2 as ANQGSEA. CDR3 residues: CSVARTGLSYEQYF. In DNA form, the CDR3 reads TGCAGCGTCGCCCGGACAGGGTTGAGTTACGAGCAGTACTTC.

Only a few counts were recorded for this clone. The chain carries TRBV7-9 and TRBJ1-4, with D tentatively TRBD1 (5 bases). Trimming removed 7 bases from V and 8 bases from J, with 20 bases in between. The germline gives CDR1 SEHNR, CDR2 FQNEAQ (reference sequence). The CDR3 runs to 15 residues. CDR3 sequence (DNA): TGTGCCAGCACCATCGGTGGGGGGTCGGAAGAAAAACTGTTTTTT. Protein sequence: CASTIGGGSEEKLFF.

The chain recombines TRBV6-1 with TRBJ2-7, with D perhaps matching TRBD2 (6 bases). Germline V gene sequence: CDR1 MNHNS, CDR2 SASEGT. This CDR3 contains 15 residues. Trimming took off 3 bases at V and 3 bases at J, with 15 bases between the two ends. The DNA for the CDR3 is TGTGCCAGCAGTGAGGATCGGAGGGGACTCTACGAGCAGTACTTC. It translates to CASSEDRRGLYEQYF.

The chain is built from TRBV7-3 and TRBJ2-6; a weak D match, TRBD2 (6 bases). Germline assignment: CDR1 SGHTA and CDR2 FQGTGA. With 5 bases removed from V and 4 bases from J, the gap between germline ends came to 21 bases. The CDR3 loop spans 18 amino acids. This CDR3 is CASSPSALGGTGANVLTF. The CDR3 DNA reads TGTGCCAGCAGCCCATCCGCGCTAGGAGGGACCGGGGCCAACGTCCTGACTTTC.

The chain employs TRBV5-1 and TRBJ2-4; possible D gene TRBD2, 5 bases. The V gene's germline CDR1 is SGHRS and CDR2 YFSETQ. Trimming removed 2 bases at V and 8 bases at J, with 14 bases between. CDR3 length equals 14 residues. The CDR3, as DNA: TGCGCCAGCAGCTTAACGTTTCTCGGGGACATTCAGTACTTC. This gives the protein CASSLTFLGDIQYF.

CDR3 sequence (DNA): TGTGCCAGCAGCCCGCCCGGGTCCAGTAGGGAAAAACTGTTTTTT. It is translated as CASSPPGSSREKLFF. V is TRBV7-2 and J is TRBJ1-4; D not resolved. V shed 5 bases and J shed 8 bases, with 18 bases lying between them. This CDR3 has 15 residues. The V gene's germline CDR1 is SGHTA and CDR2 FQGNSA.

This chain uses TRBV19 with TRBJ1-1; 8 nucleotides align to TRBD1. The CDR3 spans 13 residues. V lost 6 bases to trimming and J lost 3 bases; unmatched junction nucleotides: 3. Germline loops: CDR1 LNHDA, CDR2 SQIVND (reference sequence). CDR3 loop: CASRGTGYTEAFF. The CDR3 nucleotides read TGTGCCAGTAGGGGGACAGGCTACACTGAAGCTTTCTTT.

This chain joins TRBV9 and TRBJ1-1, with D maybe TRBD1 (6 bases). V was trimmed by 6 bases and J by 4 bases, leaving 10 bases between them. The CDR3 has 12 residues. CDR1 and CDR2 from the germline V gene are SGDLS and YYNGEE. CDR3 residues: CASTEGGTEAFF. The CDR3 DNA sequence: TGTGCCAGCACCGAAGGGGGCACTGAAGCTTTCTTT.

The J gene is TRBJ2-5, the V gene TRBV5-4; D perhaps matches TRBD2 (5 bases). The CDR3 contains 13 residues. Germline lookup yields CDR1 SGHNT and CDR2 YYREEE (reference sequence). V lost 5 bases and J 2 bases, leaving 10 bases between the germline ends. The DNA for the CDR3 is TGTGCCAGCAGGAGGGCGACGCAAGAGACCCAGTACTTC. This codes for CASRRATQETQYF.

The gene calls are TRBV4-2 and TRBJ2-5; TRBD1 aligns across 9 bases. With V trimmed by 2 bases and J by 5 bases, 6 bases remained unmatched. The germline V gene has CDR1 LGHNA and CDR2 YNFKEQ. The CDR3 is made up of 15 amino acids. This chain's CDR3 is CASSQPGQGIETQYF. CDR3 nucleotide sequence: TGTGCCAGCAGCCAACCGGGACAGGGAATTGAGACCCAGTACTTC.